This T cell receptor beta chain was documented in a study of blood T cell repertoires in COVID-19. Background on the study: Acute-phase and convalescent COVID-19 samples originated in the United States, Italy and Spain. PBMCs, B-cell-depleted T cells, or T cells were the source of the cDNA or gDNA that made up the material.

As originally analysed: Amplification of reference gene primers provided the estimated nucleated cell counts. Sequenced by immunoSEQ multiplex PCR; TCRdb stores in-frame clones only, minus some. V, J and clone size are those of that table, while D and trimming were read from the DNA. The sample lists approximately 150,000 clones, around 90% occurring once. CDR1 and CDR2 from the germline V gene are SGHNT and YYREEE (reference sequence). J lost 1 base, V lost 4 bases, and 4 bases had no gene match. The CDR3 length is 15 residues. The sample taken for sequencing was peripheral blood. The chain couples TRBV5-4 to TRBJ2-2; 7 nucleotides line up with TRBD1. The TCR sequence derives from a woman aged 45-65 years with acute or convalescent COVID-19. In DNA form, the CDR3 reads TGTGCCAGCAGCCTGGGACAGAGGAACACCGGGGAGCTGTTTTTT. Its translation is CASSLGQRNTGELFF.